A selection of T cell receptor beta chains follows, all from one sample in a study of early stage breast cancer tumors. Method: immunoSEQ multiplex PCR; TCRdb's copy keeps in-frame clones and lacks some. The sample lists tens of thousands of clones; just over 90% were seen once. The specimen sequenced was blood. These receptors all stem from a person between 70 and 80 years old with breast cancer. Each CDR3 is given with its conserved first and last residue. D genes are given only for firm matches. Expanded clones get a size class; other rows say once, few or many, or leave the size out.

clone_size	v_call	j_call	d_call	cdr3_nt	cdr3_aa
NA	TRBV11-2	TRBJ2-7	NA	TGTGCCAGCAGCCCCCCCTATGGAGCTTCGAGCGAGCAGTACTTC	CASSPPYGASSEQYF
NA	TRBV5-4	TRBJ2-7	NA	TGTGCCAGCAGCTCGGGGGACCCGCCCTACGAGCAGTACTTC	CASSSGDPPYEQYF
NA	TRBV9	TRBJ1-5	NA	TGTGCCAGCAGTCCCGGGGGTGACAGCAATCAGCCCCAGCATTTT	CASSPGGDSNQPQHF
once	TRBV9	TRBJ2-2	NA	TGTGCCAGCAGCAGCCCCGTGGGGGGGCTGAGCGGGGAGCTGTTTTTT	CASSSPVGGLSGELFF
NA	TRBV7-6	TRBJ2-7	TRBD2	TGTGCCAGCAGCTTAGCGCCACCTAGGACTAGCGGGATTCTCCACGAGCAGTACTTC	CASSLAPPRTSGILHEQYF
few	TRBV10-3	TRBJ1-2	NA	TGTGCCACCAAACCTTATTTCCGGCAGGATGGCTACACCTTC	CATKPYFRQDGYTF
NA	TRBV19	TRBJ1-2	NA	TGTGCCAGTAGTATAGCGGCGGTTTTGGTCAATGGCTACACCTTC	CASSIAAVLVNGYTF
NA	TRBV10-1	TRBJ2-7	NA	TGCGCCAGCAGTGACGGCGGATCCTACGAGCAGTACTTC	CASSDGGSYEQYF
NA	TRBV5-1	TRBJ1-2	NA	TGCGCCAGCAGCTTGGCCGGGGAGGATGGCTACACCTTC	CASSLAGEDGYTF
NA	TRBV29-1	TRBJ2-7	TRBD1	TGCAGCGTTTTTGGGACAGGTTTCTCCCTCGAGCAGTACTTC	CSVFGTGFSLEQYF
NA	TRBV6-1	TRBJ1-2	NA	TGTGCCAGCCTGACACCCAACTATGGCTACACCTTC	CASLTPNYGYTF
NA	TRBV7-2	TRBJ2-3	TRBD2	TGTGCCAGCAGCTTAGTTGGAGGTGCGGGGGGGGGCACAGATACGCAGTATTTT	CASSLVGGAGGGTDTQYF
NA	TRBV7-2	TRBJ2-7	NA	TGTGCCAGCAGCTTAGCGAAGAACTCGGAGCAGTACTTC	CASSLAKNSEQYF
once	TRBV6-5	TRBJ2-1	TRBD1	TGTGCCAGCAGTTACGGGCAAGTTGACAGGGCTAATGAGCAGTTCTTC	CASSYGQVDRANEQFF
NA	TRBV7-2	TRBJ1-4	TRBD1	TGTGCCAGCAGCCCCACAGGGGGGGGTAATGAAAAACTGTTTTTT	CASSPTGGGNEKLFF
NA	TRBV7-2	TRBJ1-2	NA	TGTGCCAGCAGCAGACCACAGGGCGGCTATGGCTACACCTTC	CASSRPQGGYGYTF
NA	TRBV5-1	TRBJ2-7	TRBD1	TGCGCCAGCAGCTTGGTAGGACAGGGAAACTACGAGCAGTACTTC	CASSLVGQGNYEQYF
NA	TRBV10-3	TRBJ2-2	TRBD1	TGTGCCATCAGCGACAGGGTAGGGGACACCGGGGAGCTGTTTTTT	CAISDRVGDTGELFF
NA	TRBV7-9	TRBJ2-3	TRBD1	TGTGCCAGCAGCTCGCGACAGGGGGCGGCAGATACGCAGTATTTT	CASSSRQGAADTQYF
NA	TRBV2	TRBJ2-7	NA	TGTGCCAGCAGAATAAACTGGGGGCCCTACGAGCAGTACTTC	CASRINWGPYEQYF
NA	TRBV5-1	TRBJ1-1	TRBD1	TGCGCCAGCAGCCTCACAGGGGACCTGAACACTGAAGCTTTCTTT	CASSLTGDLNTEAFF
NA	TRBV7-6	TRBJ2-1	TRBD2	TGTGCCAGCAGCTCGCGGGGGACTAGCGGCTACAATGAGCAGTTCTTC	CASSSRGTSGYNEQFF
NA	TRBV5-6	TRBJ2-5	NA	TGTGCCAGCAGCTTGCCAGGGGTGAAGACCCAGTACTTC	CASSLPGVKTQYF
NA	TRBV30	TRBJ1-1	NA	TGTGCCTGGAAGAGATCGGGTAGCCCCACTGAAGCTTTCTTT	CAWKRSGSPTEAFF
few	TRBV5-5	TRBJ2-7	TRBD2	TGTGCCAGCAGCCGAGACGGGACTAGCGGGGGGTCCTCCTACGAGCAGTACTTC	CASSRDGTSGGSSYEQYF
NA	TRBV7-2	TRBJ1-5	NA	TGTGCCAGCAGCCGGGACGGCGGGGCCCAGCCCCAGCATTTT	CASSRDGGAQPQHF
NA	TRBV2	TRBJ2-2	TRBD2	TGTGCCAGCAGTAGACTAGCGGGGAACACCGGGGAGCTGTTTTTT	CASSRLAGNTGELFF
NA	TRBV6-5	TRBJ2-1	TRBD2	TGTGCCAGCAGTTTTCCGGGACTAGCGGGTAACAATGAGCAGTTCTTC	CASSFPGLAGNNEQFF
NA	TRBV7-2	TRBJ1-6	NA	TGTGCCAGCAGCTTAGGGTCAGGTTTTTATAATTCACCCCTCCACTTT	CASSLGSGFYNSPLHF
NA	TRBV27	TRBJ2-3	NA	TGTGCCAGCAGTCCGTGGGGGGGCGGCACAGATACGCAGTATTTT	CASSPWGGGTDTQYF
NA	TRBV4-1	TRBJ1-6	TRBD1	TGCGCCAGCAGCCAACCTACAGGGGTGAATTCACCCCTCCACTTT	CASSQPTGVNSPLHF
NA	TRBV25-1	TRBJ2-1	NA	TGTGCCAGCAGTCAAACGGCTAGCTTAAGTGAGCAGTTCTTC	CASSQTASLSEQFF
NA	TRBV4-1	TRBJ1-3	NA	TGCGCCAGCAGCCAATTACAGGGCCAGAGCTCTGGAAACACCATATATTTT	CASSQLQGQSSGNTIYF
NA	TRBV15	TRBJ2-3	NA	TGTGCCACCAGCAGAGATCGAGCTTCCACAGATACGCAGTATTTT	CATSRDRASTDTQYF